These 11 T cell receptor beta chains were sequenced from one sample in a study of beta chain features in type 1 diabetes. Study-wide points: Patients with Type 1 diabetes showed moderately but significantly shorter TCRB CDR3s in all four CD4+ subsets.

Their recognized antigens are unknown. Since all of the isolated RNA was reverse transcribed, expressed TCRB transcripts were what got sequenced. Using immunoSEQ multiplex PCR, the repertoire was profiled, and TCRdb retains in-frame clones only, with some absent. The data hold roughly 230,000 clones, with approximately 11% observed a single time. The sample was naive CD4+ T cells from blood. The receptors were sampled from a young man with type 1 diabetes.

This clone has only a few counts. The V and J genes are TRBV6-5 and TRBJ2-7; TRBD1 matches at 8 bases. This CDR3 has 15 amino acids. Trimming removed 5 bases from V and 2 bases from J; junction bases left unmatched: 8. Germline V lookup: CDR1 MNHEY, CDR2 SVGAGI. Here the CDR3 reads CASSAQGQATYEQYF. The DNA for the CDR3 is TGTGCCAGCAGTGCCCAGGGACAGGCTACCTACGAGCAGTACTTC.

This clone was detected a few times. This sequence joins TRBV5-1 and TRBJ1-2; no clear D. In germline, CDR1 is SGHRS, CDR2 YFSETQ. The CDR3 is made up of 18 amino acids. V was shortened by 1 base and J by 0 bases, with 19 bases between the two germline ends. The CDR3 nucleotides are TGCGCCAGCAGCTTGAACGGGTACAACTCTCTAGCTAACTATGGCTACACCTTC. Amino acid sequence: CASSLNGYNSLANYGYTF.

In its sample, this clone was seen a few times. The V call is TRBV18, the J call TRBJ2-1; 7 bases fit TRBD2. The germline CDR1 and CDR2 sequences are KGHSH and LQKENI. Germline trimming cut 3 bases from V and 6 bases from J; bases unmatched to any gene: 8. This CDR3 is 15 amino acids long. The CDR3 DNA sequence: TGTGCCAGCTCACCGTTCGACGGGGGGAGCAATGAGCAGTTCTTC. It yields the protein CASSPFDGGSNEQFF.

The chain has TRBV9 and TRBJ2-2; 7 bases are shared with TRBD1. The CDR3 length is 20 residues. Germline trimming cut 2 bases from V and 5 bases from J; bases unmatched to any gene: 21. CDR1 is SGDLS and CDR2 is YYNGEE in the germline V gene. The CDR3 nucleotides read TGTGCCAGCAGCGTGCGCTACTACTTGGGGGACAGTTCTTTAACCGGGGAGCTGTTTTTT. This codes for CASSVRYYLGDSSLTGELFF.

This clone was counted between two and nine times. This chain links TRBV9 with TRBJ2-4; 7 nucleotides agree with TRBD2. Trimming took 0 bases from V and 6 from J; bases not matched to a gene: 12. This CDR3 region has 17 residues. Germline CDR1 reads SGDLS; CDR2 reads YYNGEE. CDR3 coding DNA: TGTGCCAGCAGCGTAGGAGCGGGGCCTTCCTGGGGAAACATTCAGTACTTC. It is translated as CASSVGAGPSWGNIQYF. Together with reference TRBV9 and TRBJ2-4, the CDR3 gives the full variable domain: DSGVTQTPKHLITATGQRVTLRCSPRSGDLSVYWYQQSLDQGLQFLIQYYNGEERAKGNILERFSAQQFPDLHSELNLSSLELGDSALYFCASSVGAGPSWGNIQYFGAGTRLSVL.

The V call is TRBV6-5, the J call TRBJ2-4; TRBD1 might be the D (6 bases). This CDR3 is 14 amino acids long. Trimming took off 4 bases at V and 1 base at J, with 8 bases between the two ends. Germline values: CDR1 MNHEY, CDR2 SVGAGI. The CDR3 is CASSLQGAKNIQYF. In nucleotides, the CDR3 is TGTGCCAGCAGTTTACAGGGTGCCAAAAACATTCAGTACTTC.

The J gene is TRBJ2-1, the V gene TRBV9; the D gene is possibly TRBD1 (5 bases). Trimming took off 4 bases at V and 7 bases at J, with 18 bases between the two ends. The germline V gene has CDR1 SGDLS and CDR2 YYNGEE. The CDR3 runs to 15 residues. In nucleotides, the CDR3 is TGTGCCAGCAGCCCGAGCAGGGCGGAAGGGAATGAGCAGTTCTTC. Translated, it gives CASSPSRAEGNEQFF. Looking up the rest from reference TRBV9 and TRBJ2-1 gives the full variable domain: DSGVTQTPKHLITATGQRVTLRCSPRSGDLSVYWYQQSLDQGLQFLIQYYNGEERAKGNILERFSAQQFPDLHSELNLSSLELGDSALYFCASSPSRAEGNEQFFGPGTRLTVL.

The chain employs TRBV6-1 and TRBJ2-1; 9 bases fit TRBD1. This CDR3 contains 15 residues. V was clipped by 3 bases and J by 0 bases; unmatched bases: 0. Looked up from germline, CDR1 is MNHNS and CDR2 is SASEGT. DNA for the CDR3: TGTGCCAGCAGTGAGACAGGGGGCTCCTACAATGAGCAGTTCTTC. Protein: CASSETGGSYNEQFF.

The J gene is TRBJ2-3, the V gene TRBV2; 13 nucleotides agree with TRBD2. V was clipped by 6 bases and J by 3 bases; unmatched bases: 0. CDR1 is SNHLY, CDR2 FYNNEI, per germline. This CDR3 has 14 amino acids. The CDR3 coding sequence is TGTGCCAGCAGGGGACTAGCGGGGACAGATACGCAGTATTTT. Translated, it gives CASRGLAGTDTQYF.

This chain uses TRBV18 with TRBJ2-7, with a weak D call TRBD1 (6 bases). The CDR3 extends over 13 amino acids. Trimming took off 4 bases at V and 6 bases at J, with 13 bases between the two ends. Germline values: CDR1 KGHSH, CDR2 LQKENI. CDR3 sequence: CASSLNTGIEQYF. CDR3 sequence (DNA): TGTGCCAGCTCACTGAACACAGGGATCGAGCAGTACTTC.

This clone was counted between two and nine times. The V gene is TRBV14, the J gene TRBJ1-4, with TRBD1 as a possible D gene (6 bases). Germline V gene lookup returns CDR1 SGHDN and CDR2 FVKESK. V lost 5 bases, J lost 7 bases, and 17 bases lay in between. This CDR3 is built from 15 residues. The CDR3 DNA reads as TGTGCCAGCAGCGTTACAGGGCAACGGGGTGAAAAACTGTTTTTT. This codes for CASSVTGQRGEKLFF.